Listed below are T cell receptor beta chains from one sample, sequenced in a study of T cell changes during pregnancy in multiple sclerosis. Assay: immunoSEQ multiplex PCR; the TCRdb copy retains only in-frame clones and omits some. Of just under 85,000 clones in the sample, roughly nine tenths were seen once. Source: peripheral blood, taken in the first trimester of pregnancy. The receptors originated from a female donor with multiple sclerosis, enrolled in a pregnancy study. Each CDR3 is given with its conserved first and last residue. Each record gives: D gene, J gene, V gene, clone size, CDR3 protein, CDR3 DNA. D genes are given only for firm matches. Clone size, where shown, is once, few, many, or a class for clones that have expanded.

d_gene: TRBD2
j_gene: TRBJ2-5
v_gene: TRBV4-1
abundance: -
CDR3aa: CASSQTSVEETQYF
CDR3nt: TGCGCCAGCAGCCAAACTAGCGTGGAAGAGACCCAGTACTTC

d_gene: -
j_gene: TRBJ2-7
v_gene: TRBV25-1
abundance: -
CDR3aa: CASRTTSSYEQYF
CDR3nt: TGTGCCAGCAGGACAACGAGCTCCTACGAGCAGTACTTC

d_gene: TRBD1
j_gene: TRBJ2-3
v_gene: TRBV18
abundance: -
CDR3aa: CASYRQGGTDTQYF
CDR3nt: TGTGCCAGCTACCGACAGGGGGGCACAGATACGCAGTATTTT

d_gene: TRBD2
j_gene: TRBJ2-1
v_gene: TRBV7-6
abundance: -
CDR3aa: CASSLYLSGGLAGGSNEQFF
CDR3nt: TGTGCCAGCAGCTTATATCTGTCAGGGGGTTTAGCGGGGGGGTCTAATGAGCAGTTCTTC

d_gene: -
j_gene: TRBJ2-3
v_gene: TRBV25-1
abundance: -
CDR3aa: CASSSPTDSTDTQYF
CDR3nt: TGTGCCAGCAGTTCACCGACAGATAGCACAGATACGCAGTATTTT

d_gene: -
j_gene: TRBJ1-2
v_gene: TRBV4-1
abundance: -
CDR3aa: CASSQGGGLYGYTF
CDR3nt: TGCGCCAGCAGCCAAGGTGGCGGTCTCTATGGCTACACCTTC

d_gene: -
j_gene: TRBJ1-4
v_gene: TRBV5-1
abundance: -
CDR3aa: CASSQVLGSVEKLFF
CDR3nt: TGCGCCAGCAGCCAGGTTTTAGGCTCGGTGGAAAAACTGTTTTTT

d_gene: -
j_gene: TRBJ2-4
v_gene: TRBV4-1
abundance: once
CDR3aa: CASSQLVSLLAKNIQYF
CDR3nt: TGCGCCAGCAGCCAGTTGGTGTCCCTACTAGCCAAAAACATTCAGTACTTC

d_gene: TRBD1
j_gene: TRBJ1-5
v_gene: TRBV6-6
abundance: -
CDR3aa: CASIMGQGLGQPQHF
CDR3nt: TGTGCCAGCATTATGGGACAGGGATTGGGTCAGCCCCAGCATTTT

d_gene: TRBD2
j_gene: TRBJ2-1
v_gene: TRBV5-1
abundance: -
CDR3aa: CASSPSGVSYNEQFF
CDR3nt: TGCGCCAGCAGCCCTAGCGGGGTCTCCTACAATGAGCAGTTCTTC

d_gene: -
j_gene: TRBJ2-7
v_gene: TRBV2
abundance: -
CDR3aa: CASRDRYEQYF
CDR3nt: TGTGCCAGCAGAGACAGGTACGAGCAGTACTTC

d_gene: -
j_gene: TRBJ2-1
v_gene: TRBV2
abundance: -
CDR3aa: CASSETRLLSEQFF
CDR3nt: TGTGCCAGCAGTGAAACTAGGCTCCTGAGTGAGCAGTTCTTC

d_gene: TRBD1
j_gene: TRBJ1-1
v_gene: TRBV29-1
abundance: -
CDR3aa: CSTRQGIDIEAFF
CDR3nt: TGCAGCACTAGACAGGGGATTGATATTGAAGCTTTCTTT

d_gene: -
j_gene: TRBJ2-3
v_gene: TRBV7-2
abundance: -
CDR3aa: CASSLVRMSTDTQYF
CDR3nt: TGTGCCAGCAGCTTAGTCAGGATGAGCACAGATACGCAGTATTTT

d_gene: -
j_gene: TRBJ2-1
v_gene: TRBV4-1
abundance: -
CDR3aa: CASGTCSEQFF
CDR3nt: TGCGCCAGCGGGACATGCAGTGAGCAGTTCTTC

d_gene: TRBD1
j_gene: TRBJ2-3
v_gene: TRBV4-3
abundance: -
CDR3aa: CASSQMDRSTDTQYF
CDR3nt: TGCGCCAGCAGCCAAATGGACAGGTCCACAGATACGCAGTATTTT

d_gene: -
j_gene: TRBJ2-3
v_gene: TRBV9
abundance: -
CDR3aa: CASSVAVGQGTPDTQYF
CDR3nt: TGTGCCAGCAGCGTAGCTGTTGGGCAGGGAACCCCAGATACGCAGTATTTT

d_gene: -
j_gene: TRBJ2-1
v_gene: TRBV2
abundance: -
CDR3aa: CASSASVNNEQFF
CDR3nt: TGTGCCAGCAGTGCGAGCGTAAACAATGAGCAGTTCTTC

d_gene: -
j_gene: TRBJ1-6
v_gene: TRBV7-7
abundance: -
CDR3aa: CASSLDTGSPLHF
CDR3nt: TGTGCTAGCAGCTTAGACACGGGTTCACCCCTCCACTTT

d_gene: TRBD2
j_gene: TRBJ2-3
v_gene: TRBV29-1
abundance: once
CDR3aa: CSVEDPGRAGDTQYF
CDR3nt: TGCAGCGTTGAAGATCCCGGGAGGGCCGGAGATACGCAGTATTTT